The T cell receptor (beta chain) under discussion was sequenced for a study of control samples from healthy donors and cancer patients (dated by TCRdb to 2020 to 2021). As to this clone: Its recognized antigen is unknown. No quality values exist for individual bases; no much larger clone is one base distant.

The library was made by the immunoSEQ multiplex PCR assay. Here the immuneACCESS table is served through TCRdb, limited to in-frame sequences with V and J called. Missing clones are a known gap in these copies; in checked studies unresolved V genes cover under half, and the rest lacks a known reason. The sample table shows over 150,000 clones, and roughly 94% are seen once. The ten largest clonotypes hold 14% of the sample. From the cysteine up to the phenylalanine, the CDR3 has a length of 12 residues. The CDR3 DNA has 36 bases and is translated from base 1. The germline V gene encodes CDR1 KGHDR and CDR2 SFDVKD. At the junction V is shortened by 9 bases and J by 5 bases, with 11 bases in between.

Sequenced: PBMCs. The chain couples TRBV24-1 to TRBJ2-3, and perhaps TRBD1 as D gene, on 5 matching bases. The sequence was collected from a man in his sixties with colorectal cancer. At the DNA level, the sequence is TGTGCCACCCAGGGCAACGGAGATACGCAGTATTTT. Its protein reads: CATQGNGDTQYF.